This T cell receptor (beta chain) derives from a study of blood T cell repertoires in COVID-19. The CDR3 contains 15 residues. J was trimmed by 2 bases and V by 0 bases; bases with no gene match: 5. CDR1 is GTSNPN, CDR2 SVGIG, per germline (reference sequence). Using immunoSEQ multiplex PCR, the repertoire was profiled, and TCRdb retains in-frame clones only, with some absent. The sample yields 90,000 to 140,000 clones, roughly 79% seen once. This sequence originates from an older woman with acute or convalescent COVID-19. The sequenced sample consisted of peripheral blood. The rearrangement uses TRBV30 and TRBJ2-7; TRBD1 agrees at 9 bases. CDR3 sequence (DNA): TGTGCCTGGAGTGTTTTGGGACAGGGAACCTACGAGCAGTACTTC. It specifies CAWSVLGQGTYEQYF.